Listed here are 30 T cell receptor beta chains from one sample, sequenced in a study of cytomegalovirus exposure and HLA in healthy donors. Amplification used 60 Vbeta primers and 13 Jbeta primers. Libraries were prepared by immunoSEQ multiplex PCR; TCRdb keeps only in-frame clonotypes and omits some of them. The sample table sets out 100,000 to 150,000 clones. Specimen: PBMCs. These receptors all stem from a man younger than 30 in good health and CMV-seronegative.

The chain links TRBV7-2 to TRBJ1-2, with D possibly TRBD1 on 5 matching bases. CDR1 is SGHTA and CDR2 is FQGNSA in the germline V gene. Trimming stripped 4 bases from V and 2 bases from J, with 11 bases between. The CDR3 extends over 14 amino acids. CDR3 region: CASSSPQGNYGYTF. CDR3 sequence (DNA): TGTGCCAGCAGCTCCCCGCAGGGAAACTATGGCTACACCTTC.

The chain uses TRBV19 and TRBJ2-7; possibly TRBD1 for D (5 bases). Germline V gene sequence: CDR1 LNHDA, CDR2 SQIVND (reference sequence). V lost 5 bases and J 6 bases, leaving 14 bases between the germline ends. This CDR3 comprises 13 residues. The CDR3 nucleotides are TGTGCCAGTAGTTTAATAAAGGGGTCCGAGCAGTACTTC. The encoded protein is CASSLIKGSEQYF.

The CDR3 DNA reads TGTGCCAGCAGAAAAACAGGGTTAGACCAAGAGACCCAGTACTTC. Encoded protein: CASRKTGLDQETQYF. The chain uses TRBV2 and TRBJ2-5; a weak D match, TRBD1 (6 bases). Germline CDR1 reads SNHLY; CDR2 reads FYNNEI. The V and J ends lost 6 bases and 0 bases respectively, with 14 bases between them. The CDR3 loop spans 15 amino acids.

Here the CDR3 reads CASSSTFDRGGGELFF. In DNA, the CDR3 is TGTGCCAGCAGTTCCACTTTTGACAGGGGAGGCGGGGAGCTGTTTTTT. The chain recombines TRBV27 with TRBJ2-2; 8 nucleotides agree with TRBD1. Germline CDR1 and CDR2: MNHEY and SMNVEV (reference sequence). The CDR3 consists of 16 residues. Trimming removed 4 bases from V and 7 bases from J; junction bases left unmatched: 11.

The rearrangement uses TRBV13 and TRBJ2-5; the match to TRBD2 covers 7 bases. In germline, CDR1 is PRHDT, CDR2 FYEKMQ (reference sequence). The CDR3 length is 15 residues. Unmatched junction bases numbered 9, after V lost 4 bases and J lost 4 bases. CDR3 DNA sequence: TGTGCCAGCAGCTCCAGGGTGGGCGGGAGAGAGACCCAGTACTTC. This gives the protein CASSSRVGGRETQYF.

CDR3 DNA sequence: TGTGCCAGCAGCGAACAGACAGGGGGGGATTCACCCCTCCACTTT. Its protein is CASSEQTGGDSPLHF. This chain uses TRBV7-2 with TRBJ1-6; 9 nucleotides align to TRBD1. Unmatched junction bases numbered 7, after V lost 5 bases and J lost 8 bases. CDR3 length equals 15 residues. Germline-derived CDR1 and CDR2 are SGHTA and FQGNSA.

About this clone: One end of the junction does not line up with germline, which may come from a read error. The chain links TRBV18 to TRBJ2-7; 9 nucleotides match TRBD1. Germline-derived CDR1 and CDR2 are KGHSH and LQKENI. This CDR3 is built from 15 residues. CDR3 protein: CASSPTGTGHPSGNF. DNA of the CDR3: TGTGCCAGCTCACCAACCGGGACAGGGCATCCCTCGGGAAACTTC.

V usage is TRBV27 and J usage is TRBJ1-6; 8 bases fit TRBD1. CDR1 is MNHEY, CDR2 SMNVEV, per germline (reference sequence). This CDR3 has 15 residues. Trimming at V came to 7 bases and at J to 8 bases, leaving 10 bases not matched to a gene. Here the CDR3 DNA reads TGTGCCAGCACCCCGGACAGGGAAGGGTATTCACCCCTCCACTTT. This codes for CASTPDREGYSPLHF.

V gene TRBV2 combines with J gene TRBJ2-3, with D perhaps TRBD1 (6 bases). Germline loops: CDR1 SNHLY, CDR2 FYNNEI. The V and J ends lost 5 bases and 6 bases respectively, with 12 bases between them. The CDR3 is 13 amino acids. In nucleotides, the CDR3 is TGTGCCAGCAGTACAGGGTGGTCGGATACGCAGTATTTT. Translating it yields CASSTGWSDTQYF.

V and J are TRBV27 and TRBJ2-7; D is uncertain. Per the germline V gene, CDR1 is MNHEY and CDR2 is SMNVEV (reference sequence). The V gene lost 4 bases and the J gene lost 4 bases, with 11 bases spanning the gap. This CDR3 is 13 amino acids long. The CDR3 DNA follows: TGTGCCAGCAGTTGGCAGGCCGCATACGAGCAGTACTTC. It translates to CASSWQAAYEQYF.

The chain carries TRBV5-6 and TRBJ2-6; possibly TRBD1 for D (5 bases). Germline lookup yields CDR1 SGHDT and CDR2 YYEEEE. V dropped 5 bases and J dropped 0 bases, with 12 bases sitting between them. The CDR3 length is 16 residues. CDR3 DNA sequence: TGTGCCAGCAGTCCTGAAGGGGCCTCTGGGGCCAACGTCCTGACTTTC. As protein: CASSPEGASGANVLTF. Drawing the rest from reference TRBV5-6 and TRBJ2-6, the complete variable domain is DAGVTQSPTHLIKTRGQQVTLRCSPKSGHDTVSWYQQALGQGPQFIFQYYEEEERQRGNFPDRFSGHQFPNYSSELNVNALLLGDSALYLCASSPEGASGANVLTFGAGSRLTVL.

CDR3 in amino acids: CASSHSLADYYNEQFF. CDR3 in DNA: TGCGCCAGCAGCCACTCACTAGCGGACTATTACAATGAGCAGTTCTTC. This rearrangement joins TRBV4-1 to TRBJ2-1; 8 nucleotides match TRBD2. V was pared by 3 bases and J by 4 bases, with 8 bases of the junction left unmatched. Germline CDR1 and CDR2: MGHRA and YSYEKL. The CDR3 has 16 residues.

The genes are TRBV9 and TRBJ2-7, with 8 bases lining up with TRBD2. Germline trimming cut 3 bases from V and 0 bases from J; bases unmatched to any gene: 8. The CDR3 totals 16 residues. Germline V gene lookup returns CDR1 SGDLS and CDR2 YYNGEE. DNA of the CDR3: TGTGCCAGCAGCGCCCGTAGCGGGGCCCCCTCCTACGAGCAGTACTTC. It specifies CASSARSGAPSYEQYF.

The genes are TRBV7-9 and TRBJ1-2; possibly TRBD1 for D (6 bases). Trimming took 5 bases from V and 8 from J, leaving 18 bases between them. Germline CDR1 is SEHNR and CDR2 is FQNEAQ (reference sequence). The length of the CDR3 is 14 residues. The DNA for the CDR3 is TGTGCCAGCAGCCCGAACACGGACAGCAAGGGCTACACCTTC. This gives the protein CASSPNTDSKGYTF.

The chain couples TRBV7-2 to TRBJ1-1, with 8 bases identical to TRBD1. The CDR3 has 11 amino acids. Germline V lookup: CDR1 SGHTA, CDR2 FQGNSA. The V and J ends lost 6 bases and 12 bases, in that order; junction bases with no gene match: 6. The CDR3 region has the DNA TGTGCCAGCAGTCCGGACAGGGTCCCTTTCTTT. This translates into CASSPDRVPFF.

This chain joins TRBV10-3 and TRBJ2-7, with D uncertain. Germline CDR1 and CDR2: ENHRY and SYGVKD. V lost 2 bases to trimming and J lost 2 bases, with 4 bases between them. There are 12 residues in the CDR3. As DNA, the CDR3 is TGTGCCATCAGTGAGACGGCCTACGAGCAGTACTTC. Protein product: CAISETAYEQYF.

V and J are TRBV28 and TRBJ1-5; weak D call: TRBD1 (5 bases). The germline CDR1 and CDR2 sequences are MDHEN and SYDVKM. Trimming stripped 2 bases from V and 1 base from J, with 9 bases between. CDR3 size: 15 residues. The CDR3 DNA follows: TGTGCCAGCAGTTTAGGGGGGGACAGCAATCAGCCCCAGCATTTT. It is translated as CASSLGGDSNQPQHF.

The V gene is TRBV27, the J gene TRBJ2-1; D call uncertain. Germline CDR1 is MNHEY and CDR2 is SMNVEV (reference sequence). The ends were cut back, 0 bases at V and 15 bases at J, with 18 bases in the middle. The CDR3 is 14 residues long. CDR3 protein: CASSLSLYPIVLFF. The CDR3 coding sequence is TGTGCCAGCAGTTTATCCTTATACCCTATTGTTCTGTTCTTC.

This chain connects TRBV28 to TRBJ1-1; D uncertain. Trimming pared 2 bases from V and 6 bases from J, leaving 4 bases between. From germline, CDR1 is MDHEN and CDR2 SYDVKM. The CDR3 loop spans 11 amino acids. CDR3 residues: CASSLQSEAFF. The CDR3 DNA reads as TGTGCCAGCAGTTTACAGTCTGAAGCTTTCTTT.

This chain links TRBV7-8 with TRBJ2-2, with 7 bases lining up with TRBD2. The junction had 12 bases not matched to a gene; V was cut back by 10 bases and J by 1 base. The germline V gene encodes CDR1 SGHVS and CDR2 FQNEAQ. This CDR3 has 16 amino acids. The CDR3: CATGEGRFLNTGELFF. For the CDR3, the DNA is TGTGCCACCGGGGAGGGGCGCTTCTTGAACACCGGGGAGCTGTTTTTT.

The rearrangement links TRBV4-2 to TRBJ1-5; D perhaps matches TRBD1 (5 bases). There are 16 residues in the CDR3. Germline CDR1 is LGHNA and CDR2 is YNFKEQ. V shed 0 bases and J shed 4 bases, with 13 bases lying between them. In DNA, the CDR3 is TGTGCCAGCAGCCAAGATGGCAGGGCCCCAAATCAGCCCCAGCATTTT. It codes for CASSQDGRAPNQPQHF.

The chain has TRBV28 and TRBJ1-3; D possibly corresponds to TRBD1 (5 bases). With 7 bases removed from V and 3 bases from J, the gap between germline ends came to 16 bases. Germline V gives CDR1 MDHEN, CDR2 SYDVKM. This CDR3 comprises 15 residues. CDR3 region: CASNTNRGFGNTIYF. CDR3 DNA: TGTGCCAGCAACACAAATAGGGGATTTGGAAACACCATATATTTT. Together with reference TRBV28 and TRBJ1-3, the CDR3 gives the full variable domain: DVKVTQSSRYLVKRTGEKVFLECVQDMDHENMFWYRQDPGLGLRLIYFSYDVKMKEKGDIPEGYSVSREKKERFSLILESASTNQTSMYLCASNTNRGFGNTIYFGEGSWLTVV.

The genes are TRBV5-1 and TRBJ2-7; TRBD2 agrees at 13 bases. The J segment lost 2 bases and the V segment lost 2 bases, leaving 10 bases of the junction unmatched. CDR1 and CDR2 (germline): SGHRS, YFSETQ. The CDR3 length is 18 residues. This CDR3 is CASSLPGLAGFCPYEQYF. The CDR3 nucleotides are TGCGCCAGCAGCTTACCGGGACTAGCGGGGTTTTGCCCCTACGAGCAGTACTTC.

The CDR3 reads CASSTGLGNQPQHF. Here the CDR3 DNA reads TGTGCCAGCAGTACAGGGTTGGGGAATCAGCCCCAGCATTTT. The chain recombines TRBV6-5 with TRBJ1-5, with D possibly TRBD1 on 6 matching bases. Germline-derived CDR1 and CDR2 are MNHEY and SVGAGI. V was clipped by 5 bases and J by 4 bases, with 12 bases between them. The CDR3 is 14 amino acids.

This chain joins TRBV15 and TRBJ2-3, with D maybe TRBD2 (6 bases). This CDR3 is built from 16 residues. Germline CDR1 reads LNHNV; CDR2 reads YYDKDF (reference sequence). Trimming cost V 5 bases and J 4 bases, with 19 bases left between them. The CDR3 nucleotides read TGTGCCACCAGCTCTGGTGGGAGGTCAAGGGCAGATACGCAGTATTTT. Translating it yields CATSSGGRSRADTQYF. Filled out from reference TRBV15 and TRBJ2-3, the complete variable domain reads DAMVIQNPRYQVTQFGKPVTLSCSQTLNHNVMYWYQQKSSQAPKLLFHYYDKDFNNEADTPDNFQSRRPNTSFCFLDIRSPGLGDTAMYLCATSSGGRSRADTQYFGPGTRLTVL.

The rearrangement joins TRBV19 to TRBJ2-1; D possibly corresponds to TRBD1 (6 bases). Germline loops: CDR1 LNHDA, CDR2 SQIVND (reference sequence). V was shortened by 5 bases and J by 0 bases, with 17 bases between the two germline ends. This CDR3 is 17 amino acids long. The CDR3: CASSYTGTARSYNEQFF. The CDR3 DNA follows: TGTGCCAGTAGTTACACAGGGACCGCCCGCTCCTACAATGAGCAGTTCTTC.

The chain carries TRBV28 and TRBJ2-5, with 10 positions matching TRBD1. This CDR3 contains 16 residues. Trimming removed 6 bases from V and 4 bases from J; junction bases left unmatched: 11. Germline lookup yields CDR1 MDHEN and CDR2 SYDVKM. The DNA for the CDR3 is TGTGCCAGCAGCGATTTGACAGGGGGCGGTGCAGAGACCCAGTACTTC. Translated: CASSDLTGGGAETQYF.

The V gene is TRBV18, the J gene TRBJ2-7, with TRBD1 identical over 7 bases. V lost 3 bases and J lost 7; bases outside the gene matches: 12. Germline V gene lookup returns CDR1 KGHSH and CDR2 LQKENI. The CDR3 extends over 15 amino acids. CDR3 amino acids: CASSPQTGYGYEQYF. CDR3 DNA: TGTGCCAGCTCACCCCAGACAGGGTATGGGTATGAGCAGTACTTC.

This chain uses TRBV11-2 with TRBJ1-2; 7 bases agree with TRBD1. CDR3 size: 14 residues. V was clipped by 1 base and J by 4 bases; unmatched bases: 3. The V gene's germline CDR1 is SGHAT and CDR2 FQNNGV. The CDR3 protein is CASSLGGQLYGYTF. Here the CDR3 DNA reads TGTGCCAGCAGCTTAGGGGGACAGCTCTATGGCTACACCTTC. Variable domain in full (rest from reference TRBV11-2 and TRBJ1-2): EAGVAQSPRYKIIEKRQSVAFWCNPISGHATLYWYQQILGQGPKLLIQFQNNGVVDDSQLPKDRFSAERLKGVDSTLKIQPAKLEDSAVYLCASSLGGQLYGYTFGSGTRLTVV.

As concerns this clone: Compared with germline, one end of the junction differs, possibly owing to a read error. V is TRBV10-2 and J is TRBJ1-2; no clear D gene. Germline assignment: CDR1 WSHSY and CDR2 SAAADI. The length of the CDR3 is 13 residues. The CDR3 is CASRDPGFYGYTF. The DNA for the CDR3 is TGCGCCAGCCGTGATCCAGGTTTTTATGGCTACACCTTC.